This T cell receptor beta chain emerged from a study of cytomegalovirus exposure and HLA in healthy donors. Findings and caveats of the study: Available immune exposure information covered CMV serostatus only.

Germline V gene lookup returns CDR1 SGHVS and CDR2 FNYEAQ. V was clipped by 0 bases and J by 2 bases; unmatched bases: 1. The length of the CDR3 is 15 residues. Turning to this clone: The antigen remains undetermined.

Amplification used 60 Vbeta primers and 13 Jbeta primers. Data came from immunoSEQ multiplex PCR; TCRdb stores just in-frame clones and leaves some out. The sample includes 74,000 or so clones, 60% to 80% seen only once; the top ten take around 22%. This receptor was obtained from a woman aged 35 to 49 in good health and CMV-seropositive. The chain employs TRBV7-6 and TRBJ2-1; 7 nucleotides align to TRBD2. The material sequenced was PBMCs. The CDR3: CASSLAGGAYNEQFF. In nucleotides, the CDR3 is TGTGCCAGCAGCTTAGCGGGAGGGGCCTACAATGAGCAGTTCTTC.